This T cell receptor beta chain was sequenced during a study of blood T cell repertoires in COVID-19. Study context: Nucleic acid was either cDNA or gDNA, and it came from T cells, B-cell-depleted T cells, or PBMCs.

This clone was detected only once. The CDR3 consists of 14 residues. Per the germline V gene, CDR1 is MNHEY and CDR2 is SVGAGI. Deletions cut 3 bases from V and 5 bases from J, with 13 bases between. The Seattle patients, enrolled during active infection, were followed longitudinally. Here immunoSEQ multiplex PCR was the method, and the copy in TCRdb shows in-frame clones only, minus some. The profile covers about 150,000 clones, with approximately 86% appearing a single time and less than 0.7% taken by the ten largest. The chain is built from TRBV6-5 and TRBJ1-2, with D possibly TRBD1 on 5 matching bases. Specimen: peripheral blood. The receptor was isolated from a man between 60 and 75 years old with COVID-19, enrolled during active disease. Here the CDR3 reads CASSYFPGGYGYTF. The CDR3 nucleotides are TGTGCCAGCAGTTATTTTCCCGGGGGGTATGGCTACACCTTC.